A selection of T cell receptor beta chains follows, all from one sample in a study of T cell repertoires in cytomegalovirus infection. TCRdb re-called the reads with MiXCR, one entry per CDR3 protein. This table has 85,000 to 120,000 distinct CDR3 sequences, approximately 16% appearing once. The sample consisted of PBMCs. Every receptor here comes from a human donor in good health (CMV status not recorded). Some clones in this sample may be carry-over from other donors' samples. Both conserved end residues are part of each CDR3. The order of the fields is clone size, J gene, D gene, V gene, CDR3 DNA, CDR3 protein. The D gene is left open where the match is weak. Clone size is shown for a subset of rows, as once, few, many or a class of expanded clone.

clone_size: many
j_call: TRBJ2-7
d_call: TRBD2
v_call: TRBV6-2/TRBV6-3
cdr3_nt: TGTGCCAGCACGCGGGGGGGGACCTCCTACGAGCAGTACTTC
cdr3_aa: CASTRGGTSYEQYF

clone_size: -
j_call: TRBJ1-1
d_call: -
v_call: TRBV29-1
cdr3_nt: TGCAGCGTTGACGGTGGGGGACCTGGGGTAGCTTTCTTT
cdr3_aa: CSVDGGGPGVAFF

clone_size: many
j_call: TRBJ2-7
d_call: -
v_call: TRBV20-1
cdr3_nt: TGCAGTGCTACCCGGATACAGGGTCCCTACGAGCAGTACTTC
cdr3_aa: CSATRIQGPYEQYF

clone_size: many
j_call: TRBJ2-7
d_call: -
v_call: TRBV11-2
cdr3_nt: TGTGCCAGCAGCTTAGGAGATTACGAGCAGTACTTC
cdr3_aa: CASSLGDYEQYF

clone_size: once
j_call: TRBJ2-1
d_call: -
v_call: TRBV20-1
cdr3_nt: TGCAGTGCTAATGGAAAGACTGGCCCTTACTACAATGAGCAGTTCTTC
cdr3_aa: CSANGKTGPYYNEQFF

clone_size: few
j_call: TRBJ1-1
d_call: -
v_call: TRBV2
cdr3_nt: TGTGCCAGCACGGCAGGGGAGGGAACTGAAGCTTTCTTT
cdr3_aa: CASTAGEGTEAFF

clone_size: many
j_call: TRBJ1-5
d_call: -
v_call: TRBV12-3/TRBV12-4
cdr3_nt: TGTGCCAGCAGTTTTTCCAGGGATAGCAATCAGCCCCAGCATTTT
cdr3_aa: CASSFSRDSNQPQHF

clone_size: many
j_call: TRBJ2-7
d_call: -
v_call: TRBV7-2
cdr3_nt: TGTGCCAGCAGCTCTACCTACGAGCAGTACTTC
cdr3_aa: CASSSTYEQYF

clone_size: many
j_call: TRBJ1-1
d_call: -
v_call: TRBV20-1
cdr3_nt: TGCAGTGCTAGAAAGGTCCGGGGGGCCACTGAAGCTTTCTTT
cdr3_aa: CSARKVRGATEAFF

clone_size: few
j_call: TRBJ2-5
d_call: -
v_call: TRBV6-2/TRBV6-3
cdr3_nt: TGTGCCAGCAGTTATGCGGCGAGAGAGACCCAGTACTTC
cdr3_aa: CASSYAARETQYF

clone_size: many
j_call: TRBJ1-2
d_call: -
v_call: TRBV7-9
cdr3_nt: TGTGCCAGCAGCTTAGCAGGGGCGGACTATGGCTACACCTTC
cdr3_aa: CASSLAGADYGYTF

clone_size: many
j_call: TRBJ2-5
d_call: TRBD1
v_call: TRBV7-2
cdr3_nt: TGTGCCAGCAGCCCAGACAGGGGTTCCTCACAGACCCAGTACTTC
cdr3_aa: CASSPDRGSSQTQYF

clone_size: -
j_call: TRBJ2-2
d_call: -
v_call: TRBV20-1
cdr3_nt: TGCAGTGCTAGGATTCCTGGAGCCGGGGAGCTGTTTTTT
cdr3_aa: CSARIPGAGELFF

clone_size: -
j_call: TRBJ2-1
d_call: TRBD2
v_call: TRBV11-3
cdr3_nt: TGTGCCAGCAGCTTACTAGCGGGGAACGAGCAGTTCTTC
cdr3_aa: CASSLLAGNEQFF

clone_size: few
j_call: TRBJ1-1
d_call: -
v_call: TRBV19
cdr3_nt: TGTGCCAGTAGTACCTCGTCCCGGAGGAACACTGAAGCTTTCTTT
cdr3_aa: CASSTSSRRNTEAFF

clone_size: many
j_call: TRBJ1-4
d_call: TRBD1
v_call: TRBV28
cdr3_nt: TGTGCCAGCTGTCACGGCCCGGGGACAGGCTTAGAAAAACTGTTTTTT
cdr3_aa: CASCHGPGTGLEKLFF

clone_size: few
j_call: TRBJ2-7
d_call: TRBD1
v_call: TRBV6-2/TRBV6-3
cdr3_nt: TGTGCCAGCAGTTACCTGGGGACAGGTTCCTACGAGCAGTACTTC
cdr3_aa: CASSYLGTGSYEQYF

clone_size: few
j_call: TRBJ1-4
d_call: -
v_call: TRBV2
cdr3_nt: TGTGCCAGCAACTTAATGAAGGCGACTAATGAAAAACTGTTTTTT
cdr3_aa: CASNLMKATNEKLFF

clone_size: few
j_call: TRBJ1-1
d_call: -
v_call: TRBV11-3
cdr3_nt: TGTGCCAGCAGCTTGGGCGGGGGCGCGGACACTGAAGCTTTCTTT
cdr3_aa: CASSLGGGADTEAFF

clone_size: many
j_call: TRBJ2-3
d_call: -
v_call: TRBV7-2
cdr3_nt: TGTGCCAGCAGCTTAGGATTGGGCAGGGGCACAGATACGCAGTATTTT
cdr3_aa: CASSLGLGRGTDTQYF

clone_size: many
j_call: TRBJ1-2
d_call: -
v_call: TRBV7-3
cdr3_nt: TGTGCCAGCAGCTTAAGGAGGTCAACAGCGTCCTATGGCTACACCTTC
cdr3_aa: CASSLRRSTASYGYTF

clone_size: many
j_call: TRBJ1-6
d_call: -
v_call: TRBV5-5
cdr3_nt: TGTGCCAGCAGTCCGGGGGGGGCAGGCTCACCCCTCCACTTT
cdr3_aa: CASSPGGAGSPLHF

clone_size: many
j_call: TRBJ1-1
d_call: -
v_call: TRBV7-2
cdr3_nt: TGTGCCAGCAGCCCGACGTGGATACCGAACACTGAAGCTTTCTTT
cdr3_aa: CASSPTWIPNTEAFF

clone_size: many
j_call: TRBJ1-1
d_call: -
v_call: TRBV28
cdr3_nt: TGTGCCAGCAGTCCCCCGCAGAACACTGAAGCTTTCTTT
cdr3_aa: CASSPPQNTEAFF

clone_size: -
j_call: TRBJ2-3
d_call: TRBD1
v_call: TRBV12-3/TRBV12-4
cdr3_nt: TGTGCCAGCAGGCGAACAGGGGTGGGCACAGATACGCAGTATTTT
cdr3_aa: CASRRTGVGTDTQYF